The 26 T cell receptor beta chains below come from one sample, sequenced in a study of blood T cell repertoires in COVID-19. Clones were sequenced by immunoSEQ multiplex PCR, and TCRdb holds only the in-frame ones, with some missing. The sample yields 200,000 to 250,000 clones, roughly nine tenths seen once. Sequencing used peripheral blood. Receptors originate from a woman aged 50 to 65 with COVID-19, enrolled during active disease.

The chain uses TRBV5-1 and TRBJ2-7; the D is unclear. This CDR3 has 13 amino acids. Per germline, CDR1 SGHRS and CDR2 YFSETQ. The V and J ends lost 0 bases and 4 bases respectively, with 8 bases between them. CDR3 sequence: CASSLVSGYEQYV. CDR3 sequence (DNA): TGCGCCAGCAGCTTGGTATCGGGTTACGAGCAGTACGTC.

The rearrangement links TRBV27 to TRBJ2-5; the match to TRBD1 covers 9 bases. Looked up from germline, CDR1 is MNHEY and CDR2 is SMNVEV (reference sequence). With V trimmed by 5 bases and J by 5 bases, 6 bases remained unmatched. The CDR3 spans 14 residues. The CDR3 sequence is CASSAWTGAETQYF. DNA for the CDR3: TGTGCCAGCAGTGCATGGACAGGGGCCGAGACCCAGTACTTC.

The genes are TRBV19 and TRBJ2-2; a weak D match, TRBD1 (5 bases). Looked up from germline, CDR1 is LNHDA and CDR2 is SQIVND (reference sequence). Trimming cost V 6 bases and J 7 bases, with 18 bases left between them. CDR3 size: 15 residues. The CDR3 loop reads CASRTLPRVDGELFF. The CDR3 region has the DNA TGTGCCAGTAGAACCCTCCCCAGGGTTGACGGGGAGCTGTTTTTT.

V usage is TRBV7-2 and J usage is TRBJ1-5, with a possible D match to TRBD1 (5 bases). Trimming pared 5 bases from V and 4 bases from J, leaving 12 bases between. The CDR3 has 14 residues. Germline-derived CDR1 and CDR2 are SGHTA and FQGNSA. CDR3 DNA sequence: TGTGCCAGCAGCCCAGGGTGGGGAAATCAGCCCCAGCATTTT. Its protein product is CASSPGWGNQPQHF.

Points on this clone: Other DNA sequences of this sample code for an identical CDR3. This chain links TRBV9 with TRBJ1-6, with TRBD1 as a possible D gene (6 bases). There are 15 residues in the CDR3. V was cut by 0 bases and J by 4 bases, with 8 bases left in between. Per the germline V gene, CDR1 is SGDLS and CDR2 is YYNGEE. For the CDR3, the DNA is TGTGCCAGCAGCGTAGCAGGGGCGTATAATTCACCCCTCCACTTT. It translates to CASSVAGAYNSPLHF.

For this clone: Germline is not matched at one junction end, which may reflect a read error. This chain uses TRBV7-2 with TRBJ2-4; 11 bases agree with TRBD2. Germline CDR1 reads SGHTA; CDR2 reads FQGNSA. The CDR3 is 14 amino acids. The CDR3 DNA sequence: TGTGCCAGCAGCTTAGGAACTAGCGGGGGTTCAGAAACATTC. This gives the protein CASSLGTSGGSETF.

The chain uses TRBV2 and TRBJ1-5, with D unclear. Deletions cut 4 bases from V and 0 bases from J, with 10 bases between. Germline V CDR1 and CDR2: SNHLY, FYNNEI. The CDR3 extends over 15 amino acids. CDR3 loop: CASSAESGSNQPQHF. The CDR3 DNA is TGTGCCAGCAGTGCCGAGTCGGGTAGCAATCAGCCCCAGCATTTT.

The CDR3 DNA reads as TGTGCCAGCAGCTTATCTCAGGGTAGCTATGGCTACACCTTC. This sequence encodes CASSLSQGSYGYTF. The V and J genes are TRBV7-8 and TRBJ1-2; tentatively, D is TRBD1 (5 bases). CDR1 and CDR2 (germline): SGHVS, FQNEAQ. The V and J ends lost 2 bases and 4 bases respectively, with 11 bases between them. This CDR3 has 14 amino acids. The full variable domain, in which reference TRBV7-8 and TRBJ1-2 provide the parts outside the CDR3, is GAGVSQSPRYKVAKRGQDVALRCDPISGHVSLFWYQQALGQGPEFLTYFQNEAQLDKSGLPSDRFFAERPEGSVSTLKIQRTQQEDSAVYLCASSLSQGSYGYTFGSGTRLTVV.

The chain uses TRBV18 and TRBJ2-6; possibly TRBD1 for D (7 bases). Trimming left V 8 bases short and J 2 bases short, with 13 bases between. Germline CDR1 and CDR2: KGHSH and LQKENI. This CDR3 is built from 15 residues. The CDR3 loop is CASTPGGTGANVLTF. CDR3 DNA: TGTGCCAGCACCCCAGGGGGGACTGGGGCCAACGTCCTGACTTTC.

The chain is built from TRBV5-1 and TRBJ2-3; TRBD2 aligns across 13 bases. This CDR3 spans 17 amino acids. Germline V lookup: CDR1 SGHRS, CDR2 YFSETQ. J lost 3 bases, V lost 0 bases, and 4 bases had no gene match. CDR3: CASSLGPTSGGTDTQYF. The CDR3 DNA reads as TGCGCCAGCAGCTTGGGACCGACTAGCGGGGGGACAGATACGCAGTATTTT.

DNA for the CDR3: TGTGCCAGTACCCCGGGACTAGCGGGGGGTACCGGGGAGCTGTTTTTT. Translating it yields CASTPGLAGGTGELFF. The J gene is TRBJ2-2, the V gene TRBV19; TRBD2 aligns across 15 bases. Germline lookup yields CDR1 LNHDA and CDR2 SQIVND (reference sequence). CDR3 length: 16 residues. Trimming cost V 7 bases and J 5 bases; bases outside gene matches: 5. Based on the CDR3 plus reference TRBV19 and TRBJ2-2, the full variable domain is DGGITQSPKYLFRKEGQNVTLSCEQNLNHDAMYWYRQDPGQGLRLIYYSQIVNDFQKGDIAEGYSVSREKKESFPLTVTSAQKNPTAFYLCASTPGLAGGTGELFFGEGSRLTVL.

V is TRBV2 and J is TRBJ1-4, with 7 bases aligning to TRBD1. The junction had 12 bases not matched to a gene; V was cut back by 3 bases and J by 5 bases. The CDR3 runs to 17 residues. Germline CDR1 is SNHLY and CDR2 is FYNNEI. The CDR3: CASSDVWQGVQNEKLFF. The CDR3, as DNA: TGTGCCAGCAGTGATGTGTGGCAGGGGGTGCAAAATGAAAAACTGTTTTTT.

This clone was observed a handful of times. The chain joins TRBV9 to TRBJ1-5, with 7 bases matching TRBD1. Germline lookup yields CDR1 SGDLS and CDR2 YYNGEE. The CDR3 consists of 13 residues. After removal of 3 bases from V and 7 bases from J, the junction contained 4 bases not matched to a gene. In nucleotides, the CDR3 is TGTGCCAGCAGCGACAGGGGTGGGCAGCCCCAGCATTTT. Translation gives CASSDRGGQPQHF.

This clone was seen a few times. The rearrangement links TRBV10-3 to TRBJ1-1, with TRBD1 identical over 7 bases. The CDR3 covers 13 residues. The V and J ends lost 4 bases and 7 bases, in that order; junction bases with no gene match: 6. Germline CDR1 is ENHRY and CDR2 is SYGVKD. CDR3 residues: CAISAGWDSEAFF. The CDR3 DNA sequence: TGTGCCATCAGTGCTGGCTGGGACAGTGAAGCTTTCTTT.

The CDR3 reads CAISLDRGTDTQYF. CDR3 coding DNA: TGTGCCATCTCTTTGGACAGGGGGACAGATACGCAGTATTTT. V and J are TRBV10-3 and TRBJ2-3, with TRBD1 matching over 10 bases. V dropped 8 bases and J dropped 3; count of bases not matched to a gene: 5. The CDR3 runs to 14 residues. Germline V gene data show CDR1 as ENHRY and CDR2 as SYGVKD.

The CDR3 DNA follows: TGTGCCACCTCAACAACGCGGGGGCAGCCCCAGCATTTT. The encoded protein is CATSTTRGQPQHF. The chain combines TRBV24-1 with TRBJ1-5; the D gene is possibly TRBD1 (5 bases). The CDR3 loop spans 13 amino acids. The germline V gene has CDR1 KGHDR and CDR2 SFDVKD. V was pared by 9 bases and J by 7 bases, with 15 bases between.

In regard to this clone: In the same sample, other DNA sequences code for this CDR3. The rearrangement uses TRBV9 and TRBJ2-7; D possibly corresponds to TRBD2 (6 bases). V shed 0 bases and J shed 3 bases, with 7 bases lying between them. Germline-derived CDR1 and CDR2 are SGDLS and YYNGEE. The CDR3 has 13 residues. The CDR3 loop reads CASSVGLDYEQYF. CDR3 bases: TGTGCCAGCAGCGTAGGACTAGACTACGAGCAGTACTTC.

The chain carries TRBV27 and TRBJ1-2, with no clear D. The length of the CDR3 is 14 residues. Trimming left V 3 bases short and J 4 bases short, with 12 bases between. Germline assignment: CDR1 MNHEY and CDR2 SMNVEV (reference sequence). The DNA for the CDR3 is TGTGCCAGCAGTTTGAGACACCGAGTCTATGGCTACACCTTC. Translated, it gives CASSLRHRVYGYTF.

The chain has TRBV9 and TRBJ2-2; D ambiguous. This CDR3 has 16 residues. V was shortened by 0 bases and J by 4 bases, with 13 bases between the two germline ends. Per germline, CDR1 SGDLS and CDR2 YYNGEE. The CDR3 protein is CASSVVNNPITGELFF. In DNA form, the CDR3 reads TGTGCCAGCAGCGTAGTTAACAACCCCATCACCGGGGAGCTGTTTTTT.

The chain has TRBV4-3 and TRBJ2-4, with 11 bases identical to TRBD1. This CDR3 is built from 16 residues. V was clipped by 0 bases and J by 6 bases; unmatched bases: 4. Germline V gene lookup returns CDR1 LGHNA and CDR2 YSLEER. CDR3 DNA sequence: TGCGCCAGCAGCCAAGATGGGGGGACAGGGGGAAACATTCAGTACTTC. Translation: CASSQDGGTGGNIQYF.

The chain joins TRBV9 to TRBJ2-3; 10 nucleotides agree with TRBD2. With 2 bases clipped from V and 3 bases from J, the junction kept 6 bases outside the gene matches. The V gene's germline CDR1 is SGDLS and CDR2 YYNGEE. This CDR3 is 16 amino acids long. CDR3 amino acids: CASSVSSGGSTDTQYF. The CDR3 nucleotides are TGTGCCAGCAGCGTTTCTAGCGGGGGAAGTACAGATACGCAGTATTTT.

This chain links TRBV6-5 with TRBJ2-3; D may be TRBD2 (7 bases). The V and J ends lost 4 bases and 6 bases respectively, with 20 bases between them. Looked up from germline, CDR1 is MNHEY and CDR2 is SVGAGI. The CDR3 sequence is 16 residues long. Here the CDR3 reads CASSSWGGAASDTQYF. CDR3 sequence (DNA): TGTGCCAGCAGTTCCTGGGGGGGGGCCGCATCGGATACGCAGTATTTT.

In DNA form, the CDR3 reads TGTGCCAGCTCACCGGACAGGGGTGATCAGCCCCAGCATTTT. This encodes CASSPDRGDQPQHF. The chain links TRBV18 to TRBJ1-5; TRBD1 matches at 9 bases. Trimming at V came to 3 bases and at J to 5 bases, leaving 2 bases not matched to a gene. Germline values: CDR1 KGHSH, CDR2 LQKENI. This CDR3 contains 14 residues.

The chain combines TRBV18 with TRBJ1-2, with a weak D call TRBD1 (6 bases). Trimming removed 2 bases at V and 8 bases at J, with 15 bases between. Germline V lookup: CDR1 KGHSH, CDR2 LQKENI. The CDR3 is made up of 14 amino acids. The CDR3 coding sequence is TGTGCCAGCTCACCAGAGGCAGGGGCCAGAGGCTACACCTTC. This sequence encodes CASSPEAGARGYTF. The full variable domain, completed using reference TRBV18 and TRBJ1-2, is NAGVMQNPRHLVRRRGQEARLRCSPMKGHSHVYWYRQLPEEGLKFMVYLQKENIIDESGMPKERFSAEFPKEGPSILRIQQVVRGDSAAYFCASSPEAGARGYTFGSGTRLTVV.

This clone occurred a few times. The chain recombines TRBV19 with TRBJ2-1, with TRBD1 matching over 8 bases. The CDR3 is 17 residues long. Trimming at V came to 2 bases and at J to 7 bases, leaving 13 bases not matched to a gene. Germline V CDR1 and CDR2: LNHDA, SQIVND (reference sequence). DNA for the CDR3: TGTGCCAGTAGTATAACCCATAATCGACAGGGGAGGAATGAGCAGTTCTTC. This sequence encodes CASSITHNRQGRNEQFF.

The V gene is TRBV11-2, the J gene TRBJ2-7, with D possibly being TRBD2 (6 bases). Trimming shortened V by 4 bases and J by 1 base, and 20 bases separated the two germline ends. Germline CDR1 reads SGHAT; CDR2 reads FQNNGV. This CDR3 is 17 amino acids long. This chain's CDR3 is CASSSGGYNQASYEQYF. Here the CDR3 DNA reads TGTGCCAGCAGCTCTGGAGGGTACAACCAGGCGTCCTACGAGCAGTACTTC.